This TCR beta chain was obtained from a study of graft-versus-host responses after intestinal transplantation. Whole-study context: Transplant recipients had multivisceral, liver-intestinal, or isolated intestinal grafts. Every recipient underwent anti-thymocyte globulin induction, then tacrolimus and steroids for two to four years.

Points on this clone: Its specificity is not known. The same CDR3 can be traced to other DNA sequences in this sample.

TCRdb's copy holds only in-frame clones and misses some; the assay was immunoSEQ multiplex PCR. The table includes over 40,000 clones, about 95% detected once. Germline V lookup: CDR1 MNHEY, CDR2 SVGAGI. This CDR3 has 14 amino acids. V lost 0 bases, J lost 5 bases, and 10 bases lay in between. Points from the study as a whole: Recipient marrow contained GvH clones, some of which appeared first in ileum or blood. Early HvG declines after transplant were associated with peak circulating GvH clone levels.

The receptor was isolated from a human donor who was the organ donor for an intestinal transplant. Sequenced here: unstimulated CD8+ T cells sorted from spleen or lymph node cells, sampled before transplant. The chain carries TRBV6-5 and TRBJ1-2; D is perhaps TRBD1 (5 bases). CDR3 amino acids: CASSYSEGYYGYTF. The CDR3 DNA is TGTGCCAGCAGTTACTCCGAGGGGTATTATGGCTACACCTTC.